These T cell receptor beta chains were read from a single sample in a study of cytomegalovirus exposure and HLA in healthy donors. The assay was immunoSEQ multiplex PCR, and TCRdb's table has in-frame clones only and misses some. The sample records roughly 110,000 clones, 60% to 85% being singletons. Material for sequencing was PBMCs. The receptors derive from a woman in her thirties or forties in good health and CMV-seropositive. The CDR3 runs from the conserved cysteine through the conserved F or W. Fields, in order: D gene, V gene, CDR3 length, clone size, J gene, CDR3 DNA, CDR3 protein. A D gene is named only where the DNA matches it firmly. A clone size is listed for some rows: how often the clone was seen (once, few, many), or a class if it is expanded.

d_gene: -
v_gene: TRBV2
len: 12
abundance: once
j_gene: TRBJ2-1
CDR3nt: TGTGCCAGCAGTGAAATGTCCTATGAGCAGTTCTTC
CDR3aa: CASSEMSYEQFF

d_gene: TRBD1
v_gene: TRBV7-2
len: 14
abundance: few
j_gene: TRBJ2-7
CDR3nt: TGTGCCAGCAGCTCGGGACAGTCCCTTTACGAGCAGTACTTC
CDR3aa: CASSSGQSLYEQYF

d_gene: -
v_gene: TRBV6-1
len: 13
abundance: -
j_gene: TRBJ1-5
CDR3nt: TGTGCCACTACCGGCGGAGGGAATCAGCCCCAGCATTTT
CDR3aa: CATTGGGNQPQHF

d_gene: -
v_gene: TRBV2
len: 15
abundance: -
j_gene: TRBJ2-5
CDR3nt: TGTGCCAGCAGTGAACAGGGACTCGATAAAGAGACCCAGTACTTC
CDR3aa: CASSEQGLDKETQYF

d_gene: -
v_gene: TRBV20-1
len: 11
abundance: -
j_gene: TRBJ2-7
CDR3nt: TGCAGTGCTAGTCGGGGCTACGAGCAGTACTTC
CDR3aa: CSASRGYEQYF

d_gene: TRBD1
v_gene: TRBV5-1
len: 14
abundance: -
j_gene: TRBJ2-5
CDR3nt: TGCGCCAGCAGCTTAGGGACAGTTCAAGAGACCCAGTACTTC
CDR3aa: CASSLGTVQETQYF

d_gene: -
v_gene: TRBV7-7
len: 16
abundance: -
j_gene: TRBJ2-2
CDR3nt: TGTGCTAGCAGCCTAATGACAGGCGCCAACACCGGGGAGCTGTTTTTT
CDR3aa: CASSLMTGANTGELFF

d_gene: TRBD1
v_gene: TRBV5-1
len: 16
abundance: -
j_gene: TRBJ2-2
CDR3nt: TGCGCCAGCAGCTTGGCCGGGACAGGAATCACCGGGGAGCTGTTTTTT
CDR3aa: CASSLAGTGITGELFF

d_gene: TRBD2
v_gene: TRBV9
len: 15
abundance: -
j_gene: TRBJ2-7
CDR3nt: TGTGCCAGCAGCGTGTTAGCGGGGGGCTACTACGAGCAGTACTTC
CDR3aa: CASSVLAGGYYEQYF

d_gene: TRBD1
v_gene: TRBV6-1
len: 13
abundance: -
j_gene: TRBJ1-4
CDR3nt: TGTGCCAGCAGAGACAGGGGAGAGGAGAAACTGTTTTTT
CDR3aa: CASRDRGEEKLFF

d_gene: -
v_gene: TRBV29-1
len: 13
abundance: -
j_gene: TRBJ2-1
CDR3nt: TGCAGCGTTCAAGGGAGCTCCTACAATGAGCAGTTCTTC
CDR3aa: CSVQGSSYNEQFF

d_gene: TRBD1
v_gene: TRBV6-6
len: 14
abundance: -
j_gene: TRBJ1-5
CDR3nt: TGTGCCTCCCAGGGGGTACAGTCGAATCAGCCCCAGCATTTT
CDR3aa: CASQGVQSNQPQHF

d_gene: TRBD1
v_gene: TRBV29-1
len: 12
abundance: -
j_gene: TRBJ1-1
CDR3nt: TGCAGTGAAGGGGGCGATGGGAGTGAAGCTTTCTTT
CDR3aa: CSEGGDGSEAFF

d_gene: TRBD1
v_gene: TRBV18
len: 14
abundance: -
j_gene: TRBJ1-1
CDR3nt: TGTGCCAGCTCATTGGACAGGGGAAGCACTGAAGCTTTCTTT
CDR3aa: CASSLDRGSTEAFF

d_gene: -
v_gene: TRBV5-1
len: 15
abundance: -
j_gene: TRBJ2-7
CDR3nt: TGCGCCAGCAGCTTGGATCCAGGGGTAGCCTACGAGCAGTACTTC
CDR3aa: CASSLDPGVAYEQYF

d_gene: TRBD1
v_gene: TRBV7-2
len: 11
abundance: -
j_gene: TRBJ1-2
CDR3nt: TGTGCCAGCAGCCTTGGACAGGGGAACACCTTC
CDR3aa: CASSLGQGNTF

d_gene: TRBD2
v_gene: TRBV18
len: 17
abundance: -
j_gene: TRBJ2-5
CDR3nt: TGTGCCAGCTCACCTGTTATCGGGACTAGCGGAGTCCATGACCAGTACTTC
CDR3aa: CASSPVIGTSGVHDQYF

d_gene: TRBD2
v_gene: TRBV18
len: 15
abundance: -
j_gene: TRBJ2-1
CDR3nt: TGTGCCAGCTCAGTAGACGGGACTAGCGGGGCGAAGCAGTTCTTC
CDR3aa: CASSVDGTSGAKQFF

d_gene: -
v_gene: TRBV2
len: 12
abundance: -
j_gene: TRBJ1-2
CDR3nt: TGTGCCAGCAGTGAGGCAGGGTCTGGCTACACCTTC
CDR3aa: CASSEAGSGYTF

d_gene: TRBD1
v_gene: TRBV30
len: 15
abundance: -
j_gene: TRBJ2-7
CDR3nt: TGTGCCTGGAGTGTAGCCGGGACAGGTTCCTACGAGCAGTACTTC
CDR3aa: CAWSVAGTGSYEQYF

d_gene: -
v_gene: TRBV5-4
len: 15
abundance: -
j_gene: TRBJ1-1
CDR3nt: TGTGCCAGCAGCTCATTCACAGGGTTGGGCACTGAAGCTTTCTTT
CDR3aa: CASSSFTGLGTEAFF

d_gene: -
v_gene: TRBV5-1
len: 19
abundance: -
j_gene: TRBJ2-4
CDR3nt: TGCGCCAGCAGCTTGTTTCCGGGGGTAGCGGCCTTAGGCAAAAACATTCAGTACTTC
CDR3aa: CASSLFPGVAALGKNIQYF

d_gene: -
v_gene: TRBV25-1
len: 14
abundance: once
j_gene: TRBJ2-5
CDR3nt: TGTGCCAGCAGTGGCCCCCCGGGCCAAGAGACCCAGTACTTC
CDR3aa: CASSGPPGQETQYF

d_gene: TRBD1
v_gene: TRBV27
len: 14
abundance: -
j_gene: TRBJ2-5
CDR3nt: TGTGCCAGCAGCAAAACGACAGGGGGGGAGACCCAGTACTTC
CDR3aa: CASSKTTGGETQYF

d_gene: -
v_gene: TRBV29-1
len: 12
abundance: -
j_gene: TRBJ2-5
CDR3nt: TGCAGCGTTGAACAGGGTGGAGAGACCCGGTACTTC
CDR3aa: CSVEQGGETRYF